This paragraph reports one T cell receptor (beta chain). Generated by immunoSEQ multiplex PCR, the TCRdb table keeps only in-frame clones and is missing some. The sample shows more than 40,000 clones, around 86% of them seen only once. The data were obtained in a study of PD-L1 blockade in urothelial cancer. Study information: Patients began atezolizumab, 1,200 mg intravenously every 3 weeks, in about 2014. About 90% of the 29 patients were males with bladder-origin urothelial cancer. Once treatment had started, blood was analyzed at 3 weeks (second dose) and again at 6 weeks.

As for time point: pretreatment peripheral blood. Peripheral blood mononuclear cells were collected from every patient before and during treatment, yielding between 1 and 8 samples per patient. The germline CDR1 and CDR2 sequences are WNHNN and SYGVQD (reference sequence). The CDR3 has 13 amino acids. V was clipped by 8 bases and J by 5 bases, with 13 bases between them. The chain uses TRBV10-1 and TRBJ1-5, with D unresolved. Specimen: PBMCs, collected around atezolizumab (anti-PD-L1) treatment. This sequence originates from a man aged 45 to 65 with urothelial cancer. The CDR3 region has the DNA TGCGCCAGCGCCGCGGGTGCAGATCAGCCCCAGCATTTT. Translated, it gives CASAAGADQPQHF.